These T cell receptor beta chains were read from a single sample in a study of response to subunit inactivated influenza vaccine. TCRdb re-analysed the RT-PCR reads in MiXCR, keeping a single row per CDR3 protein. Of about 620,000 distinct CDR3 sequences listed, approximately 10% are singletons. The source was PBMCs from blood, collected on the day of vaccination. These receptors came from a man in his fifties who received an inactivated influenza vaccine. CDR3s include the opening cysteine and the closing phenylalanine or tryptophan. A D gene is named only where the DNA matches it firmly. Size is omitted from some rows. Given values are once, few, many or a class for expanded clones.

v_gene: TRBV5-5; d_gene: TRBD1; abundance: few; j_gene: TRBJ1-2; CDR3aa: CASSFDRAGYTF; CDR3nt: TGTGCCAGCAGCTTCGACAGGGCTGGCTACACCTTC
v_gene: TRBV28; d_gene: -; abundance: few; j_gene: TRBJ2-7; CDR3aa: CASLGRGGYSYEQYF; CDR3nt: TGTGCCAGCCTGGGCCGTGGCGGATACTCCTACGAGCAGTACTTC
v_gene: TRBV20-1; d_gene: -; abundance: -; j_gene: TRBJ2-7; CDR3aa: CSARDRNRAYEQYF; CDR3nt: TGCAGTGCTAGAGATCGCAACAGGGCCTACGAGCAGTACTTC
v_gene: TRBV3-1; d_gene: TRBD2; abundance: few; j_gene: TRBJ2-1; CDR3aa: CASSQGSGLVLFNEQFF; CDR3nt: TGTGCCAGCAGCCAAGGGTCAGGACTAGTTTTATTCAATGAGCAGTTCTTC
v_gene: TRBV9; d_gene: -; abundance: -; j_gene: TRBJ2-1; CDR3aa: CASSVGGGLRNEQFF; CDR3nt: TGTGCCAGCAGCGTAGGTGGCGGGCTCAGGAATGAGCAGTTCTTC
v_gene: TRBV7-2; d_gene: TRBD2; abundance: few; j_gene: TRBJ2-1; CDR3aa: CASSQTGTSGHEQFF; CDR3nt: TGTGCCAGCAGCCAGACAGGGACTAGCGGGCATGAGCAGTTCTTC
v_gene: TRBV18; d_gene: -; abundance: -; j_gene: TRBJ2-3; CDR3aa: CASSPPKGTGTDTQYF; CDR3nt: TGTGCCAGCTCACCACCTAAAGGGACTGGCACAGATACGCAGTATTTT
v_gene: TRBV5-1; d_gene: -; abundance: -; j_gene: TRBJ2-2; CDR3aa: CASSPGTNTGLFF; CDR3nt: TGCGCCAGCAGTCCAGGGACGAACACCGGGCTGTTTTTT
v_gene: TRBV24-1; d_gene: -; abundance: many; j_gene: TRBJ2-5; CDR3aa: CATSDFRGASETQYF; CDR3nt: TGTGCCACCAGTGATTTTCGGGGGGCCTCAGAGACCCAGTACTTC
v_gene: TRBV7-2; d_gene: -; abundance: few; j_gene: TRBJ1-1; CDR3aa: CASSYRAGDTEAFF; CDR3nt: TGTGCCAGCAGTTACAGGGCGGGGGACACTGAAGCTTTCTTT
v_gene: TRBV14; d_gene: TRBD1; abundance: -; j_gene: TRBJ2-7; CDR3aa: CASSLTSGQGRYEQYF; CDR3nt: TGTGCCAGCAGCTTAACCTCGGGACAGGGGCGATACGAGCAGTACTTC
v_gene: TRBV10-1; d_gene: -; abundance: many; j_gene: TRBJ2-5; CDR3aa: CASSRDLQETQYF; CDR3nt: TGCGCCAGCAGCAGGGATCTCCAAGAGACCCAGTACTTC
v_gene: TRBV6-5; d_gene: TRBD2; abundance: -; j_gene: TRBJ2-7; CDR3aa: CASSYSRSGGHSYEQYF; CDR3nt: TGTGCCAGCAGTTACTCCCGGTCGGGGGGTCACTCCTACGAGCAGTACTTC
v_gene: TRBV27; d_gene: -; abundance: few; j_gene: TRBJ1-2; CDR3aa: CASRPTGTNVNYGYTF; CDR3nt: TGTGCCAGCAGACCGACAGGTACCAACGTTAACTATGGCTACACCTTC
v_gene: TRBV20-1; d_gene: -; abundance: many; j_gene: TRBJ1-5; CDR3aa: CSARDLYSNQPQHF; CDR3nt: TGCAGTGCGCGCGATTTGTATAGCAATCAGCCCCAGCATTTT
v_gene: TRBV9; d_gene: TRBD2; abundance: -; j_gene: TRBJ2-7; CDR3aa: CASSVGAGKTYEQYF; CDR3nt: TGTGCCAGCAGCGTGGGAGCGGGAAAAACCTACGAGCAGTACTTC
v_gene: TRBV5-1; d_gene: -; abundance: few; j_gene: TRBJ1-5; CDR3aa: CASSLAGASNQPQHF; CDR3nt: TGCGCCAGCAGCTTGGCCGGGGCTAGCAATCAGCCCCAGCATTTT
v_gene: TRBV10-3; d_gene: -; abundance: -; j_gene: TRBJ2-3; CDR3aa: CAISLGTTSTDTQYF; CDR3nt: TGTGCCATCAGTCTAGGGACAACGAGCACAGATACGCAGTATTTT
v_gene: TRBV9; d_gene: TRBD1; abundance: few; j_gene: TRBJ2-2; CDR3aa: CASSVSGGIGELFF; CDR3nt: TGTGCCAGCAGCGTTTCAGGGGGCATCGGGGAGCTGTTTTTT
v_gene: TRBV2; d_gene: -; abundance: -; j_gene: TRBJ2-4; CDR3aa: CASREGTSQYF; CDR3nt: TGTGCCAGCAGGGAGGGTACCTCTCAGTACTTC
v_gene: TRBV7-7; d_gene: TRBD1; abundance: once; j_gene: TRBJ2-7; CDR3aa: CASSFGTASEQYF; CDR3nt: TGTGCTAGCAGCTTTGGGACAGCGAGCGAGCAGTACTTC
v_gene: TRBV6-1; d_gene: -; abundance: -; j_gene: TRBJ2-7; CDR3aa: CASSHRQEPSYEQYF; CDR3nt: TGTGCCAGCAGCCATAGACAGGAACCCTCCTACGAGCAGTACTTC
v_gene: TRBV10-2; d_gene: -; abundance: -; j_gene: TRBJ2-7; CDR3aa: CASSESNEQYF; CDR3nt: TGCGCCAGCAGTGAGTCGAACGAGCAGTACTTC
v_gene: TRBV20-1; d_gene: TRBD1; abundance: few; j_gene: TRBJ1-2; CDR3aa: CSAPGTGTNYGYTF; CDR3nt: TGCAGTGCTCCCGGGACAGGAACTAACTATGGCTACACCTTC
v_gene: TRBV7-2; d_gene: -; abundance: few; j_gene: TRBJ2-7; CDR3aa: CASSLGARGLYEQYF; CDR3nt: TGTGCCAGCAGCTTAGGGGCTCGGGGGCTGTACGAGCAGTACTTC
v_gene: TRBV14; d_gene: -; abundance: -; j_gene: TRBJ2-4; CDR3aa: CASSQIRLAKNIQYF; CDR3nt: TGTGCCAGCAGCCAAATAAGACTAGCCAAAAACATTCAGTACTTC
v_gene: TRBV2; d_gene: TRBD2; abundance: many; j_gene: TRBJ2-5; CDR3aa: CASSETSGGETQYF; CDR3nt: TGTGCCAGCAGTGAAACTAGCGGGGGTGAGACCCAGTACTTC
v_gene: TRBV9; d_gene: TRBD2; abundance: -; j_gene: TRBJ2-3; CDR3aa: CASNGLAGEKDTQYF; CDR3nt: TGTGCCAGCAATGGGCTAGCGGGAGAGAAGGATACGCAGTATTTT
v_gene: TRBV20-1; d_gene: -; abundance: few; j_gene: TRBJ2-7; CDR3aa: CSARALSYEQYF; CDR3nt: TGCAGTGCTAGGGCCTTATCCTACGAGCAGTACTTC
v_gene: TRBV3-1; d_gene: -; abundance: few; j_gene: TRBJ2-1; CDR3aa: CASSHASDEQFF; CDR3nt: TGTGCCAGCAGCCATGCATCCGATGAGCAGTTCTTC
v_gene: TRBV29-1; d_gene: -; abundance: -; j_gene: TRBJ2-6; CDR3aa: CSVLTLSGANVLTF; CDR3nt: TGCAGCGTTTTAACTCTCTCTGGGGCCAACGTCCTGACTTTC
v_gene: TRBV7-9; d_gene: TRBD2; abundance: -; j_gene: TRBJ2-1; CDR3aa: CASSLLAGGPIDEQFF; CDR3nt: TGTGCCAGCAGCTTACTAGCGGGGGGCCCGATCGATGAGCAGTTCTTC
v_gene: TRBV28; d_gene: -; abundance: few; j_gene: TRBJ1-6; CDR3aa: CASSLLGAGSPLHF; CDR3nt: TGTGCCAGCAGTTTATTGGGGGCAGGGTCACCCCTCCACTTT
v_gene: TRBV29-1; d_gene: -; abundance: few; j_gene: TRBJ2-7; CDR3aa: CSVEGAVFGEQYF; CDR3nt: TGCAGCGTTGAAGGTGCCGTTTTTGGGGAGCAGTACTTC
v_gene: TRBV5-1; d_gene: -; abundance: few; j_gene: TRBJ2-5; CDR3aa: CASSLNTAQETQYF; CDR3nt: TGCGCCAGCAGCTTGAACACGGCTCAAGAGACCCAGTACTTC
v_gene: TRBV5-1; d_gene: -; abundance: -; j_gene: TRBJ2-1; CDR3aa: CASSPVSYNEQFF; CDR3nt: TGCGCCAGCAGCCCGGTCTCCTACAATGAGCAGTTCTTC
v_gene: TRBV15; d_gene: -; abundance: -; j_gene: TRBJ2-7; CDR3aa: CATSLGRLEQYF; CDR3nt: TGTGCCACCAGCCTGGGCCGCCTTGAGCAGTACTTC
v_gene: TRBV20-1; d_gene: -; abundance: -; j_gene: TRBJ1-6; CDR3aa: CSADRRAGNSPLHF; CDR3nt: TGCAGTGCTGACAGGCGCGCAGGGAATTCACCCCTCCACTTT
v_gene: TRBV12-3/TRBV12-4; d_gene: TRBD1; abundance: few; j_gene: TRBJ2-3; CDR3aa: CASSRDSGLDTQYF; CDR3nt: TGTGCCAGCAGTCGGGACAGTGGTTTAGATACGCAGTATTTT
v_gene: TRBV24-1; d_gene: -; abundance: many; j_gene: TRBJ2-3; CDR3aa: CATSDLVAGKDTQYF; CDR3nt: TGTGCCACCAGTGATTTAGTGGCAGGGAAAGATACGCAGTATTTT
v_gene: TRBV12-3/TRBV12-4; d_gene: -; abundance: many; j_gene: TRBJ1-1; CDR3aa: CASSSRLRGAEAFF; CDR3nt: TGTGCCAGCAGTTCCAGGCTGAGGGGGGCTGAAGCTTTCTTT
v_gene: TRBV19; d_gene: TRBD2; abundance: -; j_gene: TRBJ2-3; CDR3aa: CASSRLSSGDLTDTQYF; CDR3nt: TGTGCCAGTAGTCGTTTGAGTAGCGGGGATCTTACAGATACGCAGTATTTT
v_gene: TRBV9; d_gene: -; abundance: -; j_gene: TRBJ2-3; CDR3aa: CASSGQSLDTQYF; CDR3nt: TGTGCCAGCAGCGGCCAAAGCCTGGATACGCAGTATTTT
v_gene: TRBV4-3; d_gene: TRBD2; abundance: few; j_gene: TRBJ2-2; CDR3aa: CASSQDAGASGGVYTGELFF; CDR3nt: TGCGCCAGCAGCCAAGATGCGGGCGCTAGCGGGGGGGTGTACACCGGGGAGCTGTTTTTT
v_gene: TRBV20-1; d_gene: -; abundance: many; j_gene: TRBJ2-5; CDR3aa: CSARDSIRGRETQYF; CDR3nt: TGCAGTGCTAGAGATTCAATAAGGGGCAGAGAGACCCAGTACTTC
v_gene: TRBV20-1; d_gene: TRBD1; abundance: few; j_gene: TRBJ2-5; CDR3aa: CSGTGTGVGETQYF; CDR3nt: TGCAGTGGAACCGGGACAGGGGTTGGAGAGACCCAGTACTTC
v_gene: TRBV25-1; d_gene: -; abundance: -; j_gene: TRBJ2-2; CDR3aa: CASSEFGSGNTGELFF; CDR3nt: TGTGCCAGCAGTGAATTTGGTTCGGGCAACACCGGGGAGCTGTTTTTT
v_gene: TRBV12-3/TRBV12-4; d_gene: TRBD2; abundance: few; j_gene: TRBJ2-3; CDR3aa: CASRGTSGVTDTQYF; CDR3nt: TGTGCCAGCAGGGGGACTAGCGGGGTCACAGATACGCAGTATTTT
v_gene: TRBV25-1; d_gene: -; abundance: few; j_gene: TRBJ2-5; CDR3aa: CASSVDLRGIETQYF; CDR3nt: TGTGCCAGCAGTGTCGACCTCAGGGGTATAGAGACCCAGTACTTC
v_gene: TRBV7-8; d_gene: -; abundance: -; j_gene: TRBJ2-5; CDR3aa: CASSSRVLKTQYF; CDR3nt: TGTGCCAGCAGCTCCAGGGTGCTCAAGACCCAGTACTTC
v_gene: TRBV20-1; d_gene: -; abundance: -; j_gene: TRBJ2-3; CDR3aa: CSARDPARVGGHTQYF; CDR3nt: TGCAGTGCTAGAGATCCCGCCAGGGTAGGTGGTCATACGCAGTATTTT
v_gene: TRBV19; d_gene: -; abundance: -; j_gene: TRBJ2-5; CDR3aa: CASSQKGTETQYF; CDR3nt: TGTGCCAGTAGCCAAAAGGGCACCGAGACCCAGTACTTC
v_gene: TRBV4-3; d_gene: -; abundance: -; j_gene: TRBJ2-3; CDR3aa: CASSQEDTDTQYF; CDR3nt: TGCGCCAGCAGCCAAGAGGACACAGATACGCAGTATTTT
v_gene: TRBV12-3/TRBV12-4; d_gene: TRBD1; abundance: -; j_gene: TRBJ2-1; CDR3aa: CASRHGQGAVNEQFF; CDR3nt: TGTGCCAGCAGACATGGACAGGGGGCTGTCAATGAGCAGTTCTTC
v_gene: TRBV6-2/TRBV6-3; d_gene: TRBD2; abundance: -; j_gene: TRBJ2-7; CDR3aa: CASSYSTLAGHEQYF; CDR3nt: TGTGCCAGCAGTTACTCGACGCTAGCGGGCCACGAGCAGTACTTC
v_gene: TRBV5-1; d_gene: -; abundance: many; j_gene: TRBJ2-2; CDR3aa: CASSPENTGELFF; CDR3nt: TGCGCCAGCAGCCCCGAGAACACCGGGGAGCTGTTTTTT